This entry describes one T cell receptor beta chain. At the DNA level, this CDR3 is encoded by other sequences in the same sample as well. Original handling: From reference gene primer amplification, estimates of nucleated cell counts were derived. Measured with immunoSEQ multiplex PCR; TCRdb has only the in-frame clones, and not every one. Clonal size and the V and J genes are those of that table, whereas D and trimming came from the DNA. The sample lists tens of thousands of clones, around 80% occurring once. The record originates from a study of blood T cell repertoires in COVID-19. About the research overall: Material from acute and convalescent COVID-19 was sourced from the United States, Italy and Spain.

Germline V gene data show CDR1 as SGDLS and CDR2 as YYNGEE. CDR3 length equals 15 residues. V was clipped by 0 bases and J by 3 bases; unmatched bases: 3. The chain couples TRBV9 to TRBJ2-3; 8 bases line up with TRBD2. The sequencing sample was made of peripheral blood. The sequence was obtained from a human donor in a cohort sampled during active COVID-19. The CDR3 DNA reads TGTGCCAGCAGCGTAGTGAGCGGGAGTACAGATACGCAGTATTTT. Translating gives CASSVVSGSTDTQYF.